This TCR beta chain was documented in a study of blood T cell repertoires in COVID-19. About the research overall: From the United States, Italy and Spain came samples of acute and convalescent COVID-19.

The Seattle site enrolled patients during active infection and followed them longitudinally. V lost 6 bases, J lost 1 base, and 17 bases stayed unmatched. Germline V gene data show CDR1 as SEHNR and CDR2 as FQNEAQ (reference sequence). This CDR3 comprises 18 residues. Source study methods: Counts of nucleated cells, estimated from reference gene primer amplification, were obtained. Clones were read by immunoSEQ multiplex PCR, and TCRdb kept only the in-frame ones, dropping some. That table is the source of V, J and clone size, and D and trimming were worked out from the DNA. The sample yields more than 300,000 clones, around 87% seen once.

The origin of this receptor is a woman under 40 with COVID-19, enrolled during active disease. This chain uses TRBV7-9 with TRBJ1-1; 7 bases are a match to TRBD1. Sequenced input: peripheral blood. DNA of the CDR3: TGTGCCAGCAGGCCAGACAGGGATAGGACTTTAAGGAACACTGAAGCTTTCTTT. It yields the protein CASRPDRDRTLRNTEAFF.